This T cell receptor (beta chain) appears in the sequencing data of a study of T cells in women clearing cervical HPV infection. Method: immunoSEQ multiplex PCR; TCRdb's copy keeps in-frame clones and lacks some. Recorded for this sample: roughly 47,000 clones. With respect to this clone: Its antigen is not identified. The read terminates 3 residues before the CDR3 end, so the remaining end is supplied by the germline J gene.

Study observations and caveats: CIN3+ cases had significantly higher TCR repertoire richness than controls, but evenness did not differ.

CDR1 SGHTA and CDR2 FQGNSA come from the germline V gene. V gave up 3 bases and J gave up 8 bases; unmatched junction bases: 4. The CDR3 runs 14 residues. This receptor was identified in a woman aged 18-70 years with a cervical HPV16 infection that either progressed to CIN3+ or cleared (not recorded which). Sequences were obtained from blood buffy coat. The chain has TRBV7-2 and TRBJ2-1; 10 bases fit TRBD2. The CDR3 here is CASSFSGTSDEQFF. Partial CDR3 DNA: TGTGCCAGCAGCTTTTCCGGGACTAGCGATGAG.